This T cell receptor beta chain was identified during a study of cytomegalovirus exposure and HLA in healthy donors. V gave up 0 bases and J gave up 0 bases, with 12 bases separating them. From germline, CDR1 is MGHRA and CDR2 YSYEKL. The CDR3 is 16 residues long. PCR employed 60 Vbeta and 13 Jbeta primers. This table comes from immunoSEQ multiplex PCR, and its TCRdb copy is limited to in-frame clones, with some not included. The sample has some 180,000 clones; less than 80% are singletons. V is TRBV4-1 and J is TRBJ2-7; D unclear. Sequencing used PBMCs. This TCR was sampled from a man in his late teens or twenties in good health and CMV-seronegative. The CDR3 region is CASSQEPEVPSYEQYF. The CDR3 bases are TGCGCCAGCAGCCAAGAACCAGAGGTCCCCTCCTACGAGCAGTACTTC.